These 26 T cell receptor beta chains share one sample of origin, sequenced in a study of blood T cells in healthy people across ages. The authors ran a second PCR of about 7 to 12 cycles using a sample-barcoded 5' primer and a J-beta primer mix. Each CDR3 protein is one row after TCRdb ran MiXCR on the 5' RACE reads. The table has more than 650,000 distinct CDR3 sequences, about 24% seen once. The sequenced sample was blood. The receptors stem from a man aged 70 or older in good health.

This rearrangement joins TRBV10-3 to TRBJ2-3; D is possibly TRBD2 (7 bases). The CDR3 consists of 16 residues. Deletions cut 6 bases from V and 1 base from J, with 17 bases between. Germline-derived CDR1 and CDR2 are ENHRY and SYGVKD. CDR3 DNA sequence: TGTGCCATCAGGGAGACGGGGGGCCGCGGCACAGATACGCAGTATTTT. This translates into CAIRETGGRGTDTQYF.

The chain's CDR3 is CASSQADRGPYGYTF. CDR3 coding DNA: TGTGCCAGCAGCCAAGCAGACAGGGGGCCCTATGGCTACACCTTC. The chain couples TRBV14 to TRBJ1-2; 10 bases are shared with TRBD1. Trimming took 1 base from V and 4 from J; bases not matched to a gene: 3. Germline values: CDR1 SGHDN, CDR2 FVKESK. The CDR3 loop spans 15 amino acids.

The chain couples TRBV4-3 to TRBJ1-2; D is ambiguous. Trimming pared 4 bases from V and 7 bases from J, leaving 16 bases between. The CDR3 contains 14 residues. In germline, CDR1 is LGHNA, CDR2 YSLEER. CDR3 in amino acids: CASSPGSITRGYTF. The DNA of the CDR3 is TGCGCCAGCAGCCCGGGATCCATAACTCGTGGCTACACCTTC.

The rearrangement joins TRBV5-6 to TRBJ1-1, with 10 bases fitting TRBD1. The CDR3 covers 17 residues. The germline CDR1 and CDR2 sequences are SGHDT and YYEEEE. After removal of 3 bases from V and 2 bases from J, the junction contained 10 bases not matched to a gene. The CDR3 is CASSWRDRGRSNTEAFF. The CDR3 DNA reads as TGTGCCAGCAGCTGGCGGGACAGGGGACGATCTAACACTGAAGCTTTCTTT.

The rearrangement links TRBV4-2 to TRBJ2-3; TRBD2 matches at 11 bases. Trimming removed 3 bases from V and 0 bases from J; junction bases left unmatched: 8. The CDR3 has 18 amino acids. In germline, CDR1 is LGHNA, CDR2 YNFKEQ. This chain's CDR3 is CASSQSPVAGGSTDTQYF. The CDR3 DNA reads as TGTGCCAGCAGCCAGTCCCCGGTAGCGGGGGGGAGCACAGATACGCAGTATTTT.

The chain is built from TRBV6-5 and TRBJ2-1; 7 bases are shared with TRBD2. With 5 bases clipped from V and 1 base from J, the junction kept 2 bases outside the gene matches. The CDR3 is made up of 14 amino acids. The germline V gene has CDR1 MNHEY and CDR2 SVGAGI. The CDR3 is CASSRRESYNEQFF. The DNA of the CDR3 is TGTGCCAGCAGTCGGCGGGAGTCCTACAATGAGCAGTTCTTC.

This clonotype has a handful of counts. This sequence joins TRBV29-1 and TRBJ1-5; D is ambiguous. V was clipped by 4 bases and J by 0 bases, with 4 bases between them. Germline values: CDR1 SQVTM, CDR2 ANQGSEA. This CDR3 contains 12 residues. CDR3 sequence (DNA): TGCAGCGTTGGGTATAGCAATCAGCCCCAGCATTTT. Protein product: CSVGYSNQPQHF.

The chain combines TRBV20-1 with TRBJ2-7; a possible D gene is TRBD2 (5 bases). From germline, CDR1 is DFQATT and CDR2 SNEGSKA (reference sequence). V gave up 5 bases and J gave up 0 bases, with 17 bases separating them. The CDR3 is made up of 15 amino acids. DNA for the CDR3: TGCAGTGCTCCTCTGGACTCCGCGCGCTCCTACGAGCAGTACTTC. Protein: CSAPLDSARSYEQYF.

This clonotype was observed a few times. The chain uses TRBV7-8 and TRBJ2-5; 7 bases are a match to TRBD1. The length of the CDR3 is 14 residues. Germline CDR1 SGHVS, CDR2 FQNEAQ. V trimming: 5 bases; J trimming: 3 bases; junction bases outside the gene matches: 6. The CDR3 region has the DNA TGTGCCAGCAGCCTACAGGGGATGGAAGAGACCCAGTACTTC. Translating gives CASSLQGMEETQYF.

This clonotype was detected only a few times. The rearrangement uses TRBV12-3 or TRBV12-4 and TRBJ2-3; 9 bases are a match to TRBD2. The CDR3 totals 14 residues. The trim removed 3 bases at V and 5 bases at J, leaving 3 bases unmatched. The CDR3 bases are TGTGCCAGCAGTTTTTTGCGGGGGGGAGATACGCAGTATTTT. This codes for CASSFLRGGDTQYF.

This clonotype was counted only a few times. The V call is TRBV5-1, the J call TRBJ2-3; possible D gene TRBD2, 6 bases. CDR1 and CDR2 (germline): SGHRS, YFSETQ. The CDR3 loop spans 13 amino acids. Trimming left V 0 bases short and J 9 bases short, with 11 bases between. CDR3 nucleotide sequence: TGCGCCAGCAGCTTGGAGGCGGGGAGCACGCAGTATTTT. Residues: CASSLEAGSTQYF.

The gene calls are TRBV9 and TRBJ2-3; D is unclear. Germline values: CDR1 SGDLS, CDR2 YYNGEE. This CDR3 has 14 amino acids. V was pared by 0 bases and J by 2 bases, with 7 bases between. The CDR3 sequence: CASSVAETTDTQYF. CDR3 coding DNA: TGTGCCAGCAGCGTAGCCGAGACCACAGATACGCAGTATTTT.

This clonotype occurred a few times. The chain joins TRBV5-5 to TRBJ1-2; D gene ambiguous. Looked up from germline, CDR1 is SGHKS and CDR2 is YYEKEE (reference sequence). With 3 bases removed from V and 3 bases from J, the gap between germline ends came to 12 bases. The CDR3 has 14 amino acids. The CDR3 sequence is CASSSSYTDYGYTF. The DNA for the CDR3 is TGTGCCAGCAGCTCCAGTTATACAGACTATGGCTACACCTTC.

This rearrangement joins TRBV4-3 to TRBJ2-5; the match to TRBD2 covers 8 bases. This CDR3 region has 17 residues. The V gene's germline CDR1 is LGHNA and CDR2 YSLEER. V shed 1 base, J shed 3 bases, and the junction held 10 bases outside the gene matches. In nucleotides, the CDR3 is TGCGCCAGCAGCCAAGGTCTTTTAGCGGGACCAAAAGAGACCCAGTACTTC. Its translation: CASSQGLLAGPKETQYF.

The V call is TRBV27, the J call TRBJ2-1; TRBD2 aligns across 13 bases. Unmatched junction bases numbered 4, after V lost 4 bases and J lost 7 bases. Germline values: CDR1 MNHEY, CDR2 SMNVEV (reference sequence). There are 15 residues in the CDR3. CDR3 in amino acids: CASSSPTSGRNEQFF. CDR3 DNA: TGTGCCAGCAGTTCCCCGACTAGCGGGAGGAATGAGCAGTTCTTC.

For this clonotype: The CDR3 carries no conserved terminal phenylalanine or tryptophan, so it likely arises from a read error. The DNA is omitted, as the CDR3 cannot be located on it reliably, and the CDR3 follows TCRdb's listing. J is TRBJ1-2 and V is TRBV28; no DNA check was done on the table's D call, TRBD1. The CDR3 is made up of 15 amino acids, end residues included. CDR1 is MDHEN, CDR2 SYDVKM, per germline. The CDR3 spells CASSLKTRGADHDTS.

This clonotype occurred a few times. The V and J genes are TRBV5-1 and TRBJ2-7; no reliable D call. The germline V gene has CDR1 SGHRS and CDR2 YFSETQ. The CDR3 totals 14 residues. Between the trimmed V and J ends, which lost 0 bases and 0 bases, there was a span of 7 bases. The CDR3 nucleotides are TGCGCCAGCAGCTTGGTAGTGGACTCCTACGAGCAGTACTTC. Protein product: CASSLVVDSYEQYF. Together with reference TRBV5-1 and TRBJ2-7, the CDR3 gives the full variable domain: KAGVTQTPRYLIKTRGQQVTLSCSPISGHRSVSWYQQTPGQGLQFLFEYFSETQRNKGNFPGRFSGRQFSNSRSEMNVSTLELGDSALYLCASSLVVDSYEQYFGPGTRLTVT.

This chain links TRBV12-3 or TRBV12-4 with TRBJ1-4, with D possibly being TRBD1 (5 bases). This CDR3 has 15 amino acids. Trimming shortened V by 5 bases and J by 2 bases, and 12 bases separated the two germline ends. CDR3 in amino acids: CASSPTVTTNEKLFF. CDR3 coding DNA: TGTGCCAGCAGTCCGACAGTGACTACTAATGAAAAACTGTTTTTT.

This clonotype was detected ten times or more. In DNA, the CDR3 is TGCAGTGCTTCAGATAGGGCTGATTCCGAGCAGTACGTC. It codes for CSASDRADSEQYV. The J gene is TRBJ2-7, the V gene TRBV20-1; no definite D call. Deletions cut 5 bases from V and 6 bases from J, with 17 bases between. The CDR3 covers 13 residues. CDR1 and CDR2 from the germline V gene are DFQATT and SNEGSKA (reference sequence).

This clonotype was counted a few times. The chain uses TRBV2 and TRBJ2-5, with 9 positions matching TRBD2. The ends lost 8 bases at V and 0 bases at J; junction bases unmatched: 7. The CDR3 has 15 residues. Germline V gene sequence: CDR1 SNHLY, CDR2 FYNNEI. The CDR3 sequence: CASSRAGGYQETQYF. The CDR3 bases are TGTGCCAGCTCCCGAGCGGGGGGATACCAAGAGACCCAGTACTTC.

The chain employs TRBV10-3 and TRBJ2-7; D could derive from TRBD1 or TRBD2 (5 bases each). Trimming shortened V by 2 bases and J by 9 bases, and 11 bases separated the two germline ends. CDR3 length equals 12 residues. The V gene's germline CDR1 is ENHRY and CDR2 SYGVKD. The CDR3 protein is CAISEPGRAQYF. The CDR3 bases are TGTGCCATCAGTGAGCCGGGGCGGGCGCAGTACTTC.

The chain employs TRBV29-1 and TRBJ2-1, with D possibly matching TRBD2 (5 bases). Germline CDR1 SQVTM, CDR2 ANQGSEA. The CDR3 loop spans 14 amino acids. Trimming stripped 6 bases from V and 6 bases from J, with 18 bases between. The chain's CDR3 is CSVETGIQTNEQFF. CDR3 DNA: TGCAGCGTGGAAACCGGGATCCAAACCAATGAGCAGTTCTTC.

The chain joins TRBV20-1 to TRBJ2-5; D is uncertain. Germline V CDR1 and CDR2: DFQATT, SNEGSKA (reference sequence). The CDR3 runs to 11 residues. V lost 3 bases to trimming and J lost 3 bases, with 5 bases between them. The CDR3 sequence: CSASTKETQYF. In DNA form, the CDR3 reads TGCAGTGCTAGTACTAAAGAGACCCAGTACTTC.

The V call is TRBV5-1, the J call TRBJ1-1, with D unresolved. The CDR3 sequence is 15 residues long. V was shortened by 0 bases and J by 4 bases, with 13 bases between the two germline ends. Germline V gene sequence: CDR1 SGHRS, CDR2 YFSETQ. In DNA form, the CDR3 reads TGCGCCAGCAGCTTGGAGAGTCCCCAGTCCACTGAAGCTTTCTTT. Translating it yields CASSLESPQSTEAFF.

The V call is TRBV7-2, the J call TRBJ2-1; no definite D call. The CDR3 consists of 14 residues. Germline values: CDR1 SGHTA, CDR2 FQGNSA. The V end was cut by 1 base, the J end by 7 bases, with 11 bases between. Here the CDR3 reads CASSLGWAFNEQFF. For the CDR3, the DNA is TGTGCCAGCAGCTTAGGCTGGGCCTTTAATGAGCAGTTCTTC.

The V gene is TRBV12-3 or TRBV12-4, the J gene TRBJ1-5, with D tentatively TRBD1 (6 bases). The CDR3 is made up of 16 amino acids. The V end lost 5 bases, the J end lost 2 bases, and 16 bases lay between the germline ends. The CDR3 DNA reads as TGTGCCAGCAGTAACCTTCGACAGGCTGGCAATCAGCCCCAGCATTTT. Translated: CASSNLRQAGNQPQHF.